A selection of T cell receptor beta chains follows, all from one sample in a study of lung T cells in sarcoidosis with Löfgren's syndrome. MiXCR, applied by TCRdb to the reads, yields one record per CDR3 protein. This table holds more than 8,500 distinct CDR3 sequences, 20% to 25% found once. The specimen was CD4+ T cells from bronchoalveolar lavage fluid. These receptor sequences come from a human donor with sarcoidosis (Löfgren's syndrome or another form), or a control subject (not recorded which). The CDR3 runs from the conserved cysteine through the conserved F or W. The D gene is left open where the match is weak. Clone size is not always given. Where it is, it says once, few, many or a class for expanded clones.

clone_size: .
v_call: TRBV11-2
j_call: TRBJ1-1
d_call: TRBD1
cdr3_aa: CASSLEPGGNAEAFF
cdr3_nt: TGTGCCAGCAGCTTAGAGCCAGGGGGAAACGCTGAAGCTTTCTTT

clone_size: many
v_call: TRBV12-3/TRBV12-4
j_call: TRBJ1-1
d_call: .
cdr3_aa: CASSLYTEAFF
cdr3_nt: TGTGCCAGCAGTCTATACACTGAAGCTTTCTTT

clone_size: few
v_call: TRBV7-8
j_call: TRBJ2-5
d_call: .
cdr3_aa: CASSLGNQETQYF
cdr3_nt: TGTGCCAGCAGCTTAGGCAACCAAGAGACCCAGTACTTC

clone_size: few
v_call: TRBV6-1
j_call: TRBJ1-2
d_call: TRBD1
cdr3_aa: CAIQDRGLDGYTF
cdr3_nt: TGTGCCATACAGGACAGGGGGCTCGATGGCTACACCTTC

clone_size: many
v_call: TRBV3-1
j_call: TRBJ2-2
d_call: .
cdr3_aa: CASSRGTPGYRNTGELFF
cdr3_nt: TGTGCCAGCAGCCGCGGAACCCCCGGGTACAGGAACACCGGGGAGCTGTTTTTT

clone_size: .
v_call: TRBV7-2
j_call: TRBJ1-1
d_call: .
cdr3_aa: CASSLSPDTYTEAFF
cdr3_nt: TGTGCCAGCAGCTTATCACCGGACACCTACACTGAAGCTTTCTTT

clone_size: few
v_call: TRBV11-1
j_call: TRBJ1-2
d_call: TRBD1
cdr3_aa: CASSLATGTDGYTF
cdr3_nt: TGTGCCAGCAGCTTAGCGACCGGGACAGATGGCTACACCTTC

clone_size: many
v_call: TRBV20-1
j_call: TRBJ2-1
d_call: TRBD2
cdr3_aa: CSAEGTSGGEQFF
cdr3_nt: TGCAGTGCTGAAGGGACTAGCGGGGGCGAGCAGTTCTTC

clone_size: many
v_call: TRBV20-1
j_call: TRBJ2-3
d_call: TRBD2
cdr3_aa: CSASALAGAWVTDTQYF
cdr3_nt: TGCAGTGCTAGTGCGCTAGCGGGGGCCTGGGTCACAGATACGCAGTATTTT

clone_size: .
v_call: TRBV19
j_call: TRBJ2-3
d_call: .
cdr3_aa: CASTPPGTQKQDTQYF
cdr3_nt: TGTGCCAGTACTCCTCCCGGGACCCAAAAGCAGGATACGCAGTATTTT

clone_size: few
v_call: TRBV12-3/TRBV12-4
j_call: TRBJ1-1
d_call: .
cdr3_aa: CASSWVGTEAFF
cdr3_nt: TGTGCCAGCAGTTGGGTGGGCACTGAAGCTTTCTTT

clone_size: many
v_call: TRBV29-1
j_call: TRBJ1-4
d_call: .
cdr3_aa: CSVEDQTASREKLFF
cdr3_nt: TGCAGCGTTGAAGATCAGACCGCCTCGCGGGAAAAACTGTTTTTT

clone_size: medium-sized
v_call: TRBV18
j_call: TRBJ1-2
d_call: .
cdr3_aa: CASSSDHGSYGYTF
cdr3_nt: TGTGCCAGCTCATCAGATCATGGGAGCTATGGCTACACCTTC

clone_size: few
v_call: TRBV10-3
j_call: TRBJ1-2
d_call: TRBD1
cdr3_aa: CAIESGTGNYGYTF
cdr3_nt: TGTGCCATCGAGTCCGGGACAGGGAACTATGGCTACACCTTC

clone_size: medium-sized
v_call: TRBV7-6
j_call: TRBJ1-2
d_call: .
cdr3_aa: CASSPDEASYGYTF
cdr3_nt: TGTGCCAGCAGCCCCGACGAGGCGTCCTATGGCTACACCTTC

clone_size: medium-sized
v_call: TRBV7-7
j_call: TRBJ2-7
d_call: .
cdr3_aa: CASSPVGGYEQYF
cdr3_nt: TGTGCCAGCAGCCCGGTTGGGGGCTACGAGCAGTACTTC

clone_size: medium-sized
v_call: TRBV15
j_call: TRBJ1-2
d_call: .
cdr3_aa: CATSRGRTENYGYTF
cdr3_nt: TGTGCCACCAGCAGAGGAAGGACCGAGAATTATGGCTACACCTTC

clone_size: few
v_call: TRBV14
j_call: TRBJ1-5
d_call: .
cdr3_aa: CASPLGQGTPSNQPQHF
cdr3_nt: TGTGCCAGCCCCCTAGGGCAGGGAACCCCGAGCAATCAGCCCCAGCATTTT

clone_size: many
v_call: TRBV7-2
j_call: TRBJ1-5
d_call: TRBD1
cdr3_aa: CASSFAGGEGQPQHF
cdr3_nt: TGTGCCAGCAGCTTCGCAGGGGGCGAAGGGCAGCCCCAGCATTTT

clone_size: few
v_call: TRBV7-9
j_call: TRBJ2-2
d_call: .
cdr3_aa: CASSFPAKDTGELFF
cdr3_nt: TGTGCCAGCAGCTTTCCAGCGAAGGACACCGGGGAGCTGTTTTTT

clone_size: many
v_call: TRBV7-2
j_call: TRBJ2-7
d_call: TRBD1
cdr3_aa: CASRSPGGSGEQYF
cdr3_nt: TGTGCCAGCAGATCCCCAGGGGGCTCTGGTGAGCAGTACTTC

clone_size: .
v_call: TRBV19
j_call: TRBJ2-7
d_call: .
cdr3_aa: CASSPRGAYEQYF
cdr3_nt: TGTGCCAGTAGCCCAAGGGGGGCCTACGAGCAGTACTTC

clone_size: many
v_call: TRBV12-3/TRBV12-4
j_call: TRBJ2-5
d_call: .
cdr3_aa: CASSLFNPQETQYF
cdr3_nt: TGTGCCAGCAGTTTATTTAATCCCCAAGAGACCCAGTACTTC

clone_size: .
v_call: TRBV7-2
j_call: TRBJ2-7
d_call: .
cdr3_aa: CASSYSGAPSYEQYF
cdr3_nt: TGTGCCAGCAGCTACTCCGGGGCACCGTCCTACGAGCAGTACTTC

clone_size: many
v_call: TRBV18
j_call: TRBJ2-3
d_call: .
cdr3_aa: CASSPRSLRTDTQYF
cdr3_nt: TGTGCCAGCTCACCACGGAGTCTCCGCACAGATACGCAGTATTTT

clone_size: many
v_call: TRBV5-1
j_call: TRBJ2-5
d_call: .
cdr3_aa: CASSITETQYF
cdr3_nt: TGCGCCAGCAGCATCACGGAGACCCAGTACTTC

clone_size: .
v_call: TRBV29-1
j_call: TRBJ2-1
d_call: TRBD1
cdr3_aa: CSGDRGQDEQFF
cdr3_nt: TGCAGCGGGGACAGGGGACAGGATGAGCAGTTCTTC

clone_size: few
v_call: TRBV30
j_call: TRBJ1-1
d_call: .
cdr3_aa: CAWIRRTEAFF
cdr3_nt: TGTGCCTGGATCCGTAGAACTGAAGCTTTCTTT

clone_size: .
v_call: TRBV20-1
j_call: TRBJ2-5
d_call: .
cdr3_aa: CSARLLQGSWETQYF
cdr3_nt: TGCAGTGCTAGACTCTTACAGGGATCCTGGGAGACCCAGTACTTC

clone_size: .
v_call: TRBV12-3/TRBV12-4
j_call: TRBJ2-7
d_call: TRBD2
cdr3_aa: CASSPGRRGGRYEQYF
cdr3_nt: TGTGCCAGCAGTCCCGGCCGGCGGGGGGGCCGATACGAGCAGTACTTC

clone_size: few
v_call: TRBV6-1
j_call: TRBJ2-7
d_call: TRBD1
cdr3_aa: CASREAGTGVDEQYF
cdr3_nt: TGTGCCAGCAGAGAAGCCGGGACAGGGGTTGACGAGCAGTACTTC

clone_size: many
v_call: TRBV20-1
j_call: TRBJ2-1
d_call: TRBD2
cdr3_aa: CSARIAGGRNEQFF
cdr3_nt: TGCAGTGCTAGAATAGCGGGGGGGCGAAATGAGCAGTTCTTC

clone_size: .
v_call: TRBV2
j_call: TRBJ2-1
d_call: .
cdr3_aa: CASSEEAVAYNEQLF
cdr3_nt: TGTGCCAGCAGTGAAGAAGCGGTGGCCTACAATGAGCAGCTCTTC

clone_size: many
v_call: TRBV5-1
j_call: TRBJ2-7
d_call: .
cdr3_aa: CASSSFYEQYF
cdr3_nt: TGCGCCAGCAGCTCCTTCTACGAGCAGTACTTC

clone_size: .
v_call: TRBV5-4
j_call: TRBJ2-2
d_call: .
cdr3_aa: CASSLGDGTGELFF
cdr3_nt: TGTGCCAGCAGCTTAGGGGACGGGACCGGGGAGCTGTTTTTT

clone_size: many
v_call: TRBV28
j_call: TRBJ1-2
d_call: .
cdr3_aa: CASSLLQGQNYGYTF
cdr3_nt: TGTGCCAGCAGTTTATTACAGGGCCAGAACTATGGCTACACCTTC

clone_size: few
v_call: TRBV3-1
j_call: TRBJ2-7
d_call: TRBD1
cdr3_aa: CASSTRQGSEQYF
cdr3_nt: TGTGCCAGCAGCACCCGACAGGGCTCCGAGCAGTACTTC

clone_size: few
v_call: TRBV11-2
j_call: TRBJ1-2
d_call: .
cdr3_aa: CASTSGFYGYTF
cdr3_nt: TGTGCCAGCACCTCAGGGTTCTATGGCTACACCTTC

clone_size: many
v_call: TRBV7-2
j_call: TRBJ2-7
d_call: .
cdr3_aa: CASSPDFQTPYEQYF
cdr3_nt: TGTGCCAGCAGCCCGGACTTCCAAACCCCCTACGAGCAGTACTTC

clone_size: many
v_call: TRBV4-1
j_call: TRBJ2-3
d_call: .
cdr3_aa: CASRPTSTWEDTQYF
cdr3_nt: TGCGCCAGCAGACCCACTAGTACTTGGGAAGATACGCAGTATTTT

clone_size: .
v_call: TRBV7-9
j_call: TRBJ2-2
d_call: TRBD1
cdr3_aa: CASISTGRTGELFF
cdr3_nt: TGTGCCAGCATCTCGACAGGGCGGACCGGGGAGCTGTTTTTT

clone_size: few
v_call: TRBV14
j_call: TRBJ2-3
d_call: .
cdr3_aa: CASSQDRRGNTDTQYF
cdr3_nt: TGTGCCAGCAGCCAAGATAGACGGGGGAACACAGATACGCAGTATTTT

clone_size: .
v_call: TRBV30
j_call: TRBJ1-1
d_call: .
cdr3_aa: CAWSPPGLLMTEAFF
cdr3_nt: TGTGCCTGGAGTCCTCCAGGGCTTTTAATGACTGAAGCTTTCTTT

clone_size: large
v_call: TRBV20-1
j_call: TRBJ1-6
d_call: TRBD1
cdr3_aa: CSARDSGQGSRSPLHF
cdr3_nt: TGCAGTGCTAGAGATTCGGGACAGGGTAGTAGGTCACCCCTCCACTTT

clone_size: medium-sized
v_call: TRBV12-5
j_call: TRBJ2-2
d_call: .
cdr3_aa: CASALDSANTGELFF
cdr3_nt: TGTGCTAGTGCCTTAGACAGTGCGAACACCGGGGAGCTGTTTTTT

clone_size: .
v_call: TRBV2
j_call: TRBJ2-5
d_call: .
cdr3_aa: CASSGTGFQETQYF
cdr3_nt: TGTGCCAGCAGTGGCACAGGGTTTCAAGAGACCCAGTACTTC

clone_size: few
v_call: TRBV30
j_call: TRBJ2-5
d_call: .
cdr3_aa: CAWRQGQETQYF
cdr3_nt: TGTGCCTGGAGACAGGGACAAGAGACCCAGTACTTC

clone_size: many
v_call: TRBV20-1
j_call: TRBJ1-5
d_call: TRBD1
cdr3_aa: CSARKDREFGQPQHF
cdr3_nt: TGCAGTGCCAGGAAGGACAGGGAGTTTGGTCAGCCCCAGCATTTT

clone_size: medium-sized
v_call: TRBV6-1
j_call: TRBJ2-5
d_call: .
cdr3_aa: CASSEARGAPGETQYF
cdr3_nt: TGTGCCAGCAGTGAAGCGCGGGGAGCCCCCGGTGAGACCCAGTACTTC

clone_size: .
v_call: TRBV6-1
j_call: TRBJ2-3
d_call: .
cdr3_aa: CASRGRGAADTQYF
cdr3_nt: TGTGCCAGCAGGGGCCGGGGGGCGGCAGATACGCAGTATTTT

clone_size: .
v_call: TRBV5-1
j_call: TRBJ2-1
d_call: .
cdr3_aa: CASSFGTATKDNEQFF
cdr3_nt: TGCGCCAGCAGCTTCGGGACCGCCACGAAGGACAATGAGCAGTTCTTC

clone_size: many
v_call: TRBV3-1
j_call: TRBJ1-3
d_call: .
cdr3_aa: CASSQGRGNTIYF
cdr3_nt: TGTGCCAGCAGCCAGGGTCGTGGAAACACCATATATTTT

clone_size: many
v_call: TRBV19
j_call: TRBJ1-5
d_call: .
cdr3_aa: CASTPQGSQPQHF
cdr3_nt: TGTGCCAGTACCCCCCAGGGGAGTCAGCCCCAGCATTTT

clone_size: .
v_call: TRBV30
j_call: TRBJ2-7
d_call: .
cdr3_aa: CAWSRDRSGEQYF
cdr3_nt: TGTGCCTGGAGTAGGGATCGTTCTGGCGAGCAGTACTTC

clone_size: many
v_call: TRBV27
j_call: TRBJ2-6
d_call: .
cdr3_aa: CASRSRGFGANVLTF
cdr3_nt: TGTGCCAGCAGATCCCGGGGGTTTGGGGCCAACGTCCTGACTTTC